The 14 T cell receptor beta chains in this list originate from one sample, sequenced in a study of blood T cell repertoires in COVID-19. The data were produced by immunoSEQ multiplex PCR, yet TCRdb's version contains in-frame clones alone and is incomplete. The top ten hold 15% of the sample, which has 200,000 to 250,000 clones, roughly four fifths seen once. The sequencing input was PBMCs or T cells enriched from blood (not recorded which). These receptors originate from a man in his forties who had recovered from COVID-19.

DNA for the CDR3: TGTGCCAGCAGCGCCGGCCGGGTCCTCACCGGGGAGCTGTTTTTT. Residues: CASSAGRVLTGELFF. The chain employs TRBV7-2 and TRBJ2-2; D is ambiguous. The V end lost 5 bases, the J end lost 4 bases, and 14 bases lay between the germline ends. Germline V gene data show CDR1 as SGHTA and CDR2 as FQGNSA. This CDR3 region has 15 residues.

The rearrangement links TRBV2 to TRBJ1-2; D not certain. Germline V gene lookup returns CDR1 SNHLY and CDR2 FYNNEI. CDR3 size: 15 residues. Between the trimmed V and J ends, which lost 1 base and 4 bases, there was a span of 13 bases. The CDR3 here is CASSEDTGSTYGYTF. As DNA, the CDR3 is TGTGCCAGCAGTGAAGATACGGGGAGCACCTATGGCTACACCTTC.

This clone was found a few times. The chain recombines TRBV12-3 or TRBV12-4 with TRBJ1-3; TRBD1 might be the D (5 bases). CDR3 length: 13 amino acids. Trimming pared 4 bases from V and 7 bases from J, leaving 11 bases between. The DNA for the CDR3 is TGTGCCAGCAGTTCCAGGGAGGGGAACACCATATATTTT. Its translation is CASSSREGNTIYF.

The CDR3 nucleotides read TGCGCCAGCAGCTTAGGACAGGACAACTATGGCTACACCTTC. Its translation is CASSLGQDNYGYTF. V usage is TRBV5-1 and J usage is TRBJ1-2; 7 bases fit TRBD1. J was trimmed by 2 bases and V by 2 bases; bases with no gene match: 3. From germline, CDR1 is SGHRS and CDR2 YFSETQ. CDR3 length equals 14 residues. Variable domain in full (rest from reference TRBV5-1 and TRBJ1-2): KAGVTQTPRYLIKTRGQQVTLSCSPISGHRSVSWYQQTPGQGLQFLFEYFSETQRNKGNFPGRFSGRQFSNSRSEMNVSTLELGDSALYLCASSLGQDNYGYTFGSGTRLTVV.

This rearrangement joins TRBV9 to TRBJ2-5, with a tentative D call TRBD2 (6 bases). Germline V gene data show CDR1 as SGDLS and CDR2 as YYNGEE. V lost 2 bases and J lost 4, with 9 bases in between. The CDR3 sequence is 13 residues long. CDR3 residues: CASSVTGGETQYF. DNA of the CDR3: TGTGCCAGCAGCGTTACCGGGGGAGAGACCCAGTACTTC.

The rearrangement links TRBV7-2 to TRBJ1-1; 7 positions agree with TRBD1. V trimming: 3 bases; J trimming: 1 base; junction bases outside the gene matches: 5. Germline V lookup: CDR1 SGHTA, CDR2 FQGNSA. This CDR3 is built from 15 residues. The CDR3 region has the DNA TGTGCCAGCAGCTTTAGCGGGACAGCGAACACTGAAGCTTTCTTT. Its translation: CASSFSGTANTEAFF. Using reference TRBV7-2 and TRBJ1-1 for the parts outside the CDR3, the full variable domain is GAGVSQSPSNKVTEKGKDVELRCDPISGHTALYWYRQSLGQGLEFLIYFQGNSAPDKSGLPSDRFSAERTGGSVSTLTIQRTQQEDSAVYLCASSFSGTANTEAFFGQGTRLTVV.

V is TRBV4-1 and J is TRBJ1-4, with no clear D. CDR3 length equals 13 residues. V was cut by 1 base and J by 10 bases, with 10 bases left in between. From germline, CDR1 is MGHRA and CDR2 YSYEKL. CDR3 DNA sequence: TGCGCCAGCAGCCAAGTCGCCTTCGGAAAACTGTTTTTT. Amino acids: CASSQVAFGKLFF.

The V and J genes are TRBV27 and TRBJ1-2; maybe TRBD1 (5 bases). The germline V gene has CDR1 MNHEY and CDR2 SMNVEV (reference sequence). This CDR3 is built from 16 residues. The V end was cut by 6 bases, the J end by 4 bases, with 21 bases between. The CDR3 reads CASRATPGVGGYGYTF. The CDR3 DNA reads TGTGCCAGCAGAGCGACTCCGGGGGTGGGCGGCTATGGCTACACCTTC.

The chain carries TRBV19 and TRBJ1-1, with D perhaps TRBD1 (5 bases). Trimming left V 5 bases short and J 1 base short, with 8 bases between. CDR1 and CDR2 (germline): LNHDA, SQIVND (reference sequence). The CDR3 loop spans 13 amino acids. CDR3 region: CASSLGPNTEAFF. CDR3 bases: TGTGCCAGTAGTCTGGGGCCGAACACTGAAGCTTTCTTT.

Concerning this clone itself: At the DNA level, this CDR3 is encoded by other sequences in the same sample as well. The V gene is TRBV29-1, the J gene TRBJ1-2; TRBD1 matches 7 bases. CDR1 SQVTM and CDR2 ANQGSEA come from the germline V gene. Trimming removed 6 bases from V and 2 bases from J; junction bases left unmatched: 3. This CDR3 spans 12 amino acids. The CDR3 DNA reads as TGCAGCGTCGGGGACAGAAACTATGGCTACACCTTC. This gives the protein CSVGDRNYGYTF.

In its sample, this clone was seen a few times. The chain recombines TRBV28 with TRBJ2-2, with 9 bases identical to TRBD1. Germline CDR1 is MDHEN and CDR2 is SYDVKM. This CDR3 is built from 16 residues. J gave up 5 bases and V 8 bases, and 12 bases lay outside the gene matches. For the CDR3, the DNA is TGTGCCAGCCATACAGGGGGCTCGGTCGGGACCGGGGAGCTGTTTTTT. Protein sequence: CASHTGGSVGTGELFF.

The CDR3 loop is CASRLTGTPNTEAFF. The CDR3 nucleotides are TGTGCCAGCAGACTGACCGGGACACCGAACACTGAAGCTTTCTTT. The V gene is TRBV7-9, the J gene TRBJ1-1, with D possibly being TRBD1 (6 bases). Germline assignment: CDR1 SEHNR and CDR2 FQNEAQ (reference sequence). Trimming left V 6 bases short and J 1 base short, with 15 bases between. CDR3 size: 15 residues.

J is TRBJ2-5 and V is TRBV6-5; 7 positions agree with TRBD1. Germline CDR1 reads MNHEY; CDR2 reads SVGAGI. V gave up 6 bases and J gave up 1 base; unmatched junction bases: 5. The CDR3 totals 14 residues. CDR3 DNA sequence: TGTGCCAGCAGGAGGGGGACAGCCCAAGAGACCCAGTACTTC. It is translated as CASRRGTAQETQYF.

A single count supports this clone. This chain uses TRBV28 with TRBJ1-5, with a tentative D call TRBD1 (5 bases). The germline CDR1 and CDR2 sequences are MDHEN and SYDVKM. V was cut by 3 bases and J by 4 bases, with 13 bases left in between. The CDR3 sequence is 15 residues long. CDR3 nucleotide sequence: TGTGCCAGCAGTTTTCAGGGAAGGGGAAATCAGCCCCAGCATTTT. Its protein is CASSFQGRGNQPQHF.